Listed here is a single T cell receptor (beta chain). There are 15 residues in the CDR3. Trimming left V 0 bases short and J 5 bases short, with 10 bases between. In germline, CDR1 is LNHDA, CDR2 SQIVND (reference sequence). The source of the sample is a study of blood T cell repertoires in COVID-19. Looking at the study overall: Spain, Italy and the United States supplied samples that represented acute and convalescent COVID-19.

Seattle patients were enrolled while actively infected and followed longitudinally. The repertoire was sequenced with immunoSEQ multiplex PCR; TCRdb's copy has only in-frame clones and lacks some. Among roughly 160,000 clones, approximately 86% were seen once, and the ten largest hold roughly 2.4%. The specimen sequenced was peripheral blood. The TCR was taken from a woman of 80 years or more with COVID-19, enrolled during active disease. J is TRBJ2-2 and V is TRBV19; D is undetermined. This CDR3 reads CASSIELIRTGELFF. The CDR3 DNA sequence: TGTGCCAGTAGTATAGAACTAATAAGGACCGGGGAGCTGTTTTTT.